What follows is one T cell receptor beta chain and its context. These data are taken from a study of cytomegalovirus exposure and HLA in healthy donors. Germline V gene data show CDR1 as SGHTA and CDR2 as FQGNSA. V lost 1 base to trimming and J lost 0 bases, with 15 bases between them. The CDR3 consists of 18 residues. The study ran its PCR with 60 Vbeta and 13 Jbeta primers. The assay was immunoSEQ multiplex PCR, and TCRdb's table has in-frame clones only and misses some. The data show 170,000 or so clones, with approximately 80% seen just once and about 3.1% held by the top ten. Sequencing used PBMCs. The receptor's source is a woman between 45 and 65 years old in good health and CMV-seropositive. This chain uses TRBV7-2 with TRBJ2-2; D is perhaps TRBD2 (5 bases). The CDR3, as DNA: TGTGCCAGCAGCTTAGACGGGATAACCTACACGAACACCGGGGAGCTGTTTTTT. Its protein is CASSLDGITYTNTGELFF. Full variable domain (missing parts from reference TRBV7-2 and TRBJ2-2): GAGVSQSPSNKVTEKGKDVELRCDPISGHTALYWYRQSLGQGLEFLIYFQGNSAPDKSGLPSDRFSAERTGGSVSTLTIQRTQQEDSAVYLCASSLDGITYTNTGELFFGEGSRLTVL.